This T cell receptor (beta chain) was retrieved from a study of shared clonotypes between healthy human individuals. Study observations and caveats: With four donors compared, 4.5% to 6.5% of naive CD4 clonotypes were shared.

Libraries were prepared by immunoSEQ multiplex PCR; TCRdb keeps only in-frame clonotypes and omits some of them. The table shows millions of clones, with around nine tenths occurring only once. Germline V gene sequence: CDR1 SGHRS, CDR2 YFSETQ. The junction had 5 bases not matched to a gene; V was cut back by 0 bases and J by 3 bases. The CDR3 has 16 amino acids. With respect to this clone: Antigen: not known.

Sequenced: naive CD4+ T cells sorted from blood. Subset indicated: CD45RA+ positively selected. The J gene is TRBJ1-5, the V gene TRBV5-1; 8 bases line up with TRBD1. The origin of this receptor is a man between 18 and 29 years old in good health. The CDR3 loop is CASSLDPTGANQPQHF. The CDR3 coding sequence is TGCGCCAGCAGCTTGGATCCGACAGGGGCCAATCAGCCCCAGCATTTT.